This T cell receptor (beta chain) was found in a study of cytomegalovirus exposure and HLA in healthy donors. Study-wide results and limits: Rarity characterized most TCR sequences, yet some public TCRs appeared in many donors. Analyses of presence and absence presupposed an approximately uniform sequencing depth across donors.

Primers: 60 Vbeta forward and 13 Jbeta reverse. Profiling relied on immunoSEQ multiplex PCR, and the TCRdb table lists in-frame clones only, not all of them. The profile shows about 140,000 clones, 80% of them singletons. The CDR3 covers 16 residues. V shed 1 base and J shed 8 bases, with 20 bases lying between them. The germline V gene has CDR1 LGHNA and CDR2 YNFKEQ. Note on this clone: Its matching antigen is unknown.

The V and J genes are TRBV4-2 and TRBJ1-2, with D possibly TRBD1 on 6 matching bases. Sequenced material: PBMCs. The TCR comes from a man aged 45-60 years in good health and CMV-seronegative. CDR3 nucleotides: TGTGCCAGCAGCCAAGCGGAGTCGCTCCCCAGGGGAGGCTACACCTTC. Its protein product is CASSQAESLPRGGYTF.